Here is one T cell receptor beta chain with its context. This table comes from immunoSEQ multiplex PCR, and its TCRdb copy is limited to in-frame clones, with some not included. The sample has 98,000 or so clones; about 94% are singletons. The sample is drawn from a study of T cell changes during pregnancy in multiple sclerosis. The V and J ends lost 3 bases and 2 bases, in that order; junction bases with no gene match: 4. The length of the CDR3 is 15 residues. Germline V CDR1 and CDR2: SGHAT, FQNNGV. The clonotype originates from a female donor with multiple sclerosis, enrolled in a pregnancy study. Sequenced material: peripheral blood, taken after pregnancy. This sequence joins TRBV11-2 and TRBJ2-7; 10 bases are shared with TRBD2. CDR3: CASSFGTSVAYEQYF. The DNA for the CDR3 is TGTGCCAGCAGCTTCGGGACTAGCGTAGCCTACGAGCAGTACTTC.